A single sample is the source of the 17 T cell receptor beta chains below, sequenced in a study of blood T cell repertoires in COVID-19. Clones were read by immunoSEQ multiplex PCR, and TCRdb kept only the in-frame ones, dropping some. There are 200,000 to 250,000 clones in the sample; about 80% occur only once, and 4.8% lies in the top ten. Sequencing was done on a sample of PBMCs or T cells enriched from blood (not recorded which). The receptors come from a woman aged 45-60 years who had been exposed to COVID-19.

This clone was observed once. V gene TRBV19 combines with J gene TRBJ1-4; no definite D call. Per the germline V gene, CDR1 is LNHDA and CDR2 is SQIVND (reference sequence). V lost 1 base and J 10 bases, leaving 16 bases between the germline ends. The CDR3 length is 15 residues. This CDR3 is CASSIASTVGGKLFF. CDR3 nucleotide sequence: TGTGCCAGTAGTATAGCGTCGACCGTCGGAGGAAAACTGTTTTTT.

Concerning this clone itself: The sample holds other DNA sequences that translate to the same CDR3. The chain carries TRBV3-1 (or the pseudogene TRBV3-2) and TRBJ1-6; D possibly corresponds to TRBD1 (6 bases). Germline CDR1 reads LGHDT; CDR2 reads YNNKEL (reference sequence). The CDR3 contains 14 residues. V was trimmed by 0 bases and J by 9 bases, leaving 9 bases between them. The CDR3: CASSQEGRGSPLHF. CDR3 nucleotides: TGTGCCAGCAGCCAAGAAGGCAGGGGTTCACCCCTCCACTTT.

The chain combines TRBV10-3 with TRBJ2-2; D uncertain. Germline V gives CDR1 ENHRY, CDR2 SYGVKD. This CDR3 contains 14 residues. Trimming left V 3 bases short and J 0 bases short, with 5 bases between. CDR3 sequence reads: CAISEAANTGELFF. The CDR3 coding sequence is TGTGCCATCAGTGAAGCCGCGAACACCGGGGAGCTGTTTTTT.

This chain joins TRBV21-1 and TRBJ2-2; the table's D gene call, TRBD2, was not cross checked with the DNA. TRBV21-1 is labeled a pseudogene. The CDR3 is 17 residues long. In DNA, the CDR3 is TGTGCCAGCAGCAAATTGGTTGGAGGGGCGCTCACGGGGGAGCTGTTTTTT. Translation gives CASSKLVGGALTGELFF.

J is TRBJ1-4 and V is TRBV10-3; D call uncertain. From germline, CDR1 is ENHRY and CDR2 SYGVKD. The V gene lost 6 bases and the J gene lost 5 bases, with 10 bases spanning the gap. The CDR3 runs to 13 residues. CDR3 sequence: CAIRDGENEKLFF. CDR3 DNA: TGTGCCATCAGGGACGGGGAGAATGAAAAACTGTTTTTT.

This chain joins TRBV7-9 and TRBJ1-3; weak D call: TRBD1 (5 bases). V lost 5 bases, J lost 7 bases, and 12 bases lay in between. The CDR3 is 13 residues long. The germline V gene has CDR1 SEHNR and CDR2 FQNEAQ (reference sequence). The CDR3 DNA reads TGTGCCAGCAGCCCAGACAGCTACAACACCATATATTTT. Translating it yields CASSPDSYNTIYF.

The V gene is TRBV7-5, the J gene TRBJ1-5. TRBV7-5 is annotated as a pseudogene. CDR3 length: 12 residues. CDR3: CARSHGREPQHF. Written as DNA, the CDR3 is TGTGCCAGAAGCCACGGGAGGGAGCCCCAGCATTTT.

The chain carries TRBV6-1 and TRBJ2-6; 12 positions match TRBD1. Per the germline V gene, CDR1 is MNHNS and CDR2 is SASEGT. The length of the CDR3 is 19 residues. V was clipped by 1 base and J by 3 bases; unmatched bases: 7. The CDR3 is CASSEEGTGGLVGANVLTF. CDR3 coding DNA: TGTGCCAGCAGTGAAGAAGGGACAGGGGGCTTAGTTGGGGCCAACGTCCTGACTTTC.

CDR3 DNA: TGCAGCGCAGGGGAAGGGATACATGGCTACACCTTC. Translating gives CSAGEGIHGYTF. This chain connects TRBV29-1 to TRBJ1-2; D is possibly TRBD1 (6 bases). Germline V gene data show CDR1 as SQVTM and CDR2 as ANQGSEA. V gave up 7 bases and J gave up 6 bases, with 15 bases separating them. CDR3 length: 12 residues.

The genes are TRBV27 and TRBJ1-3, with D possibly TRBD1 on 5 matching bases. Trimming removed 8 bases at V and 2 bases at J, with 22 bases between. Per germline, CDR1 MNHEY and CDR2 SMNVEV (reference sequence). This CDR3 has 17 residues. The CDR3 DNA sequence: TGTGCCAGCTCCCGGTTAGTGGGGGGAAAAACTGGAAACACCATATATTTT. Amino acid sequence: CASSRLVGGKTGNTIYF.

This rearrangement joins TRBV12-3 or TRBV12-4 to TRBJ1-2; maybe TRBD1 (5 bases). V was clipped by 4 bases and J by 3 bases, with 9 bases between them. The CDR3 consists of 13 residues. The CDR3, as DNA: TGTGCCAGCAGTTCCGTAGGGGACTATGGCTACACCTTC. Protein product: CASSSVGDYGYTF.

V usage is TRBV2 and J usage is TRBJ2-7, with 7 bases fitting TRBD1. The CDR3 contains 12 residues. J gave up 7 bases and V 7 bases, and 7 bases lay outside the gene matches. The V gene's germline CDR1 is SNHLY and CDR2 FYNNEI. CDR3 bases: TGTGCCAGCAAGAGACAGGGTGAGGAGCAGTACTTC. This translates into CASKRQGEEQYF.

This chain links TRBV19 with TRBJ2-1, with a weak D call TRBD2 (5 bases). V lost 3 bases and J lost 0, with 15 bases in between. The CDR3 has 17 residues. Germline CDR1 LNHDA, CDR2 SQIVND (reference sequence). CDR3 in DNA: TGTGCCAGTAGTATTGGGGTTGTGGGGAGCTCCTACAATGAGCAGTTCTTC. Its protein product is CASSIGVVGSSYNEQFF.

V usage is TRBV7-2 and J usage is TRBJ1-5, with 8 bases that match TRBD1. CDR3 length equals 17 residues. Per germline, CDR1 SGHTA and CDR2 FQGNSA. V was clipped by 4 bases and J by 3 bases; unmatched bases: 11. DNA of the CDR3: TGTGCCAGCAGCTCGCTCTCCAGGGGGCGTGTCAATCAGCCCCAGCATTTT. Translated, it gives CASSSLSRGRVNQPQHF.

This chain joins TRBV7-9 and TRBJ2-5, with 9 bases fitting TRBD2. Germline-derived CDR1 and CDR2 are SEHNR and FQNEAQ (reference sequence). The V and J ends lost 1 base and 6 bases, in that order; junction bases with no gene match: 3. This CDR3 has 14 residues. CDR3 residues: CASSLGGGAQTQYF. In DNA, the CDR3 is TGTGCCAGCAGCTTAGGCGGGGGGGCGCAGACCCAGTACTTC.

The chain combines TRBV5-1 with TRBJ1-4; 8 bases line up with TRBD1. Germline values: CDR1 SGHRS, CDR2 YFSETQ. This CDR3 contains 15 residues. The ends lost 0 bases at V and 2 bases at J; junction bases unmatched: 0. CDR3 sequence: CASSLGTGTNEKLFF. The CDR3 bases are TGCGCCAGCAGCTTGGGGACAGGGACTAATGAAAAACTGTTTTTT.

The chain carries TRBV27 and TRBJ1-2; maybe TRBD1 (5 bases). The CDR3 loop spans 13 amino acids. Trimming took 2 bases from V and 3 from J, leaving 7 bases between them. CDR1 and CDR2 from the germline V gene are MNHEY and SMNVEV (reference sequence). DNA for the CDR3: TGTGCCAGCAGTTTAGACAGCGACTATGGCTACACCTTC. Encoded protein: CASSLDSDYGYTF.